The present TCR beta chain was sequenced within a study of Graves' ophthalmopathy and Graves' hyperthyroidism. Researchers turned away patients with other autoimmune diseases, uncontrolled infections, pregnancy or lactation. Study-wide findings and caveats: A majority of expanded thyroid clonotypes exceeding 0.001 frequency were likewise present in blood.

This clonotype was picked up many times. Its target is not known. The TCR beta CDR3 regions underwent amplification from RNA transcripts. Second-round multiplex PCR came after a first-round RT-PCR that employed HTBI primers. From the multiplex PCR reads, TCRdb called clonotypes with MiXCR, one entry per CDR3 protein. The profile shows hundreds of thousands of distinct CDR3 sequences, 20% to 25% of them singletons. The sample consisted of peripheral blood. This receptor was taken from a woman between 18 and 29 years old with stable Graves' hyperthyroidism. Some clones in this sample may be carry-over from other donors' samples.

Here the CDR3 reads CASRIRQGTSGGPYEQYF. The CDR3 DNA sequence: TGTGCCAGCAGGATCAGACAGGGAACTAGCGGGGGCCCCTACGAGCAGTACTTC. The chain is built from TRBV6-4 and TRBJ2-7; 11 bases agree with TRBD2. The germline CDR1 and CDR2 sequences are MRHNA and SNTAGT. The CDR3 is 18 amino acids. Trimming removed 6 bases from V and 2 bases from J; junction bases left unmatched: 15.